This T cell receptor beta chain stems from a study of blood T cell repertoires in COVID-19. Across the study: Material from acute and convalescent COVID-19 was sourced from the United States, Italy and Spain.

Data came from immunoSEQ multiplex PCR; TCRdb stores just in-frame clones and leaves some out. This table has approximately 75,000 clones, less than 90% appearing once. V was shortened by 1 base and J by 1 base, with 10 bases between the two germline ends. CDR3 length: 15 amino acids. Germline CDR1 SGHTA, CDR2 FQGNSA. The chain couples TRBV7-2 to TRBJ2-5; tentatively, D is TRBD1 (6 bases). The specimen sequenced was peripheral blood. The origin of this receptor is a woman at least 80 years old with acute or convalescent COVID-19. The CDR3 nucleotides read TGTGCCAGCAGCTTAGTAGGACAGTCCCAAGAGACCCAGTACTTC. Protein sequence: CASSLVGQSQETQYF. The entire variable domain, with the rest obtained from reference TRBV7-2 and TRBJ2-5, is as follows: GAGVSQSPSNKVTEKGKDVELRCDPISGHTALYWYRQSLGQGLEFLIYFQGNSAPDKSGLPSDRFSAERTGGSVSTLTIQRTQQEDSAVYLCASSLVGQSQETQYFGPGTRLLVL.